Below are 28 T cell receptor beta chains sequenced from a single sample in a study of blood T cell repertoires in COVID-19. Measured with immunoSEQ multiplex PCR; TCRdb has only the in-frame clones, and not every one. This table holds approximately 160,000 clones, roughly 83% found once. The specimen was peripheral blood. These receptors were taken from a woman aged 60-75 years with acute or convalescent COVID-19.

CDR3 DNA sequence: TGCGCCAGCAGCTGGGCCTTGGGCCACACTGAAGCTTTCTTT. Its protein product is CASSWALGHTEAFF. The chain is built from TRBV5-1 and TRBJ1-1; D uncertain. The CDR3 contains 14 residues. Trimming left V 3 bases short and J 3 bases short, with 12 bases between. CDR1 is SGHRS and CDR2 is YFSETQ in the germline V gene.

This chain connects TRBV3-1 (or the pseudogene TRBV3-2) to TRBJ1-5; 9 nucleotides align to TRBD1. This CDR3 comprises 20 residues. Germline loops: CDR1 LGHDT, CDR2 YNNKEL (reference sequence). J lost 0 bases, V lost 0 bases, and 12 bases had no gene match. CDR3 DNA: TGTGCCAGCAGCCAAGAAGGAGCGGGACAGGGCTTCGATAGCAATCAGCCCCAGCATTTT. Its translation is CASSQEGAGQGFDSNQPQHF.

V usage is TRBV4-3 and J usage is TRBJ2-7; D is unresolved. Trimming cost V 1 base and J 1 base, with 11 bases left between them. The CDR3 covers 15 residues. Germline V gene data show CDR1 as LGHNA and CDR2 as YSLEER. CDR3 loop: CASSQGYSFSYEQYF. CDR3 DNA sequence: TGCGCCAGCAGCCAAGGGTACAGCTTTTCCTACGAGCAGTACTTC.

CDR3 residues: CASSRARIRVNEKLFF. CDR3 bases: TGCGCCAGCAGCCGCGCACGGATCAGGGTTAATGAAAAACTGTTTTTT. This chain connects TRBV4-1 to TRBJ1-4; tentative D call: TRBD1 (5 bases). Trimming shortened V by 4 bases and J by 4 bases, and 16 bases separated the two germline ends. The CDR3 contains 16 residues. Germline V gives CDR1 MGHRA, CDR2 YSYEKL.

This clone appeared a few times. V and J are TRBV19 and TRBJ1-5; 10 bases agree with TRBD1. The length of the CDR3 is 17 residues. The J segment lost 0 bases and the V segment lost 5 bases, leaving 7 bases of the junction unmatched. Germline CDR1 and CDR2: LNHDA and SQIVND (reference sequence). The CDR3 loop reads CASSPRDRGDSNQPQHF. CDR3 nucleotide sequence: TGTGCCAGTAGTCCCCGGGACAGGGGCGATAGCAATCAGCCCCAGCATTTT.

V is TRBV19 and J is TRBJ2-7, with a weak D call TRBD2 (5 bases). V lost 6 bases and J lost 0, with 12 bases in between. The CDR3 consists of 14 residues. CDR1 and CDR2 (germline): LNHDA, SQIVND (reference sequence). The CDR3 loop reads CASSSASNSYEQYF. CDR3 nucleotide sequence: TGTGCCAGTAGCTCGGCTAGCAACTCCTACGAGCAGTACTTC.

This sequence joins TRBV18 and TRBJ1-2; the D gene is possibly TRBD1 (5 bases). There are 15 residues in the CDR3. V was cut by 3 bases and J by 5 bases, with 16 bases left in between. Per germline, CDR1 KGHSH and CDR2 LQKENI. The CDR3 is CASSPSQGPGYGYTF. In nucleotides, the CDR3 is TGTGCCAGCTCACCCTCCCAGGGTCCAGGGTATGGCTACACCTTC.

The chain carries TRBV5-1 and TRBJ1-3; TRBD1 agrees at 7 bases. Germline CDR1 is SGHRS and CDR2 is YFSETQ. V was pared by 5 bases and J by 4 bases, with 9 bases of the junction left unmatched. The CDR3 spans 15 residues. CDR3 region: CASRGQEQVGNTIYF. The DNA for the CDR3 is TGCGCCAGCAGAGGACAGGAACAAGTCGGAAACACCATATATTTT. Full variable domain (remainder filled in from reference TRBV5-1 and TRBJ1-3): KAGVTQTPRYLIKTRGQQVTLSCSPISGHRSVSWYQQTPGQGLQFLFEYFSETQRNKGNFPGRFSGRQFSNSRSEMNVSTLELGDSALYLCASRGQEQVGNTIYFGEGSWLTVV.

This chain joins TRBV14 and TRBJ2-2; D is unclear. The germline gives CDR1 SGHDN, CDR2 FVKESK. V lost 5 bases and J lost 0, with 16 bases in between. The CDR3 is 17 residues long. CDR3: CASSSLRDIPNTGELFF. The CDR3 DNA sequence: TGTGCCAGCAGCTCCCTCAGAGACATTCCGAACACCGGGGAGCTGTTTTTT.

The rearrangement links TRBV2 to TRBJ1-1; 7 nucleotides align to TRBD1. This CDR3 region has 15 residues. Germline assignment: CDR1 SNHLY and CDR2 FYNNEI. The V gene end was trimmed by 7 bases and the J gene end by 8 bases; junction bases not matched to a gene: 16. This chain's CDR3 is CASISSTGKGGEAFF. In nucleotides, the CDR3 is TGTGCCAGCATATCATCGACAGGGAAGGGCGGGGAAGCTTTCTTT.

The V gene is TRBV7-3, the J gene TRBJ2-1; possible D gene TRBD2, 6 bases. The germline gives CDR1 SGHTA, CDR2 FQGTGA. This CDR3 contains 13 residues. V lost 5 bases, J lost 9 bases, and 14 bases lay in between. CDR3 sequence reads: CASSTTRRGEQFF. Written as DNA, the CDR3 is TGTGCCAGCAGCACAACTAGGAGGGGTGAGCAGTTCTTC.

This chain links TRBV5-4 with TRBJ2-7; weak D call: TRBD2 (6 bases). The CDR3 has 18 amino acids. The V gene lost 3 bases and the J gene lost 4 bases, with 26 bases spanning the gap. CDR1 and CDR2 from the germline V gene are SGHNT and YYREEE (reference sequence). CDR3 nucleotides: TGTGCCAGCAGCTCGAGCAATGGGGGACTCTCTACTAGGTACGAGCAGTACTTC. Protein: CASSSSNGGLSTRYEQYF.

To note about this clone: Additional DNA sequences in this sample encode the identical CDR3. The chain joins TRBV7-9 to TRBJ1-3; TRBD1 aligns across 7 bases. J gave up 0 bases and V 4 bases, and 3 bases lay outside the gene matches. The CDR3 is 15 residues long. Germline assignment: CDR1 SEHNR and CDR2 FQNEAQ (reference sequence). The CDR3 protein is CASSSGQSSGNTIYF. In nucleotides, the CDR3 is TGTGCCAGCAGCTCGGGACAGTCCTCTGGAAACACCATATATTTT.

This clone was seen a few times. The chain is built from TRBV10-3 and TRBJ1-6; 9 nucleotides line up with TRBD1. The V gene end was trimmed by 4 bases and the J gene end by 6 bases; junction bases not matched to a gene: 4. There are 15 residues in the CDR3. Germline V gene data show CDR1 as ENHRY and CDR2 as SYGVKD. CDR3 loop: CAISATTGGNSPLHF. The CDR3 DNA sequence: TGTGCCATCAGTGCTACGACAGGGGGTAATTCACCCCTCCACTTT.

The CDR3 DNA reads as TGTGCCAGCAGCCCACGAAGAGCTTTTGAGTCAGATACGCAGTATTTT. Amino acids: CASSPRRAFESDTQYF. This chain links TRBV5-4 with TRBJ2-3, with D unclear. The CDR3 runs 16 residues. Germline loops: CDR1 SGHNT, CDR2 YYREEE (reference sequence). Deletions cut 4 bases from V and 4 bases from J, with 19 bases between.

The chain combines TRBV9 with TRBJ2-1, with 7 nucleotides matching TRBD2. The V segment lost 0 bases and the J segment 2 bases; nucleotides outside the gene matches: 8. Germline V CDR1 and CDR2: SGDLS, YYNGEE. CDR3 length: 17 amino acids. Here the CDR3 reads CASSVGGTSETYNEQFF. The DNA of the CDR3 is TGTGCCAGCAGCGTAGGGGGAACTAGCGAGACCTACAATGAGCAGTTCTTC.

The genes are TRBV7-6 and TRBJ2-2; D perhaps matches TRBD2 (7 bases). Germline CDR1 and CDR2: SGHVS and FNYEAQ. This CDR3 contains 15 residues. V gave up 4 bases and J gave up 1 base, with 10 bases separating them. This CDR3 is CASSSGGLNTGELFF. The DNA of the CDR3 is TGTGCCAGCAGCTCCGGGGGGCTGAACACCGGGGAGCTGTTTTTT.

CDR3: CASSLRDRGQGSPLHF. DNA for the CDR3: TGCGCCAGCAGCCTCCGGGACAGGGGGCAGGGTTCACCCCTCCACTTT. The chain is built from TRBV5-1 and TRBJ1-6; 12 nucleotides line up with TRBD1. Germline V gene lookup returns CDR1 SGHRS and CDR2 YFSETQ. Trimming took 4 bases from V and 9 from J; bases not matched to a gene: 8. The CDR3 extends over 16 amino acids.

V gene TRBV27 combines with J gene TRBJ1-1; 10 nucleotides line up with TRBD1. CDR3 size: 11 residues. Germline V lookup: CDR1 MNHEY, CDR2 SMNVEV (reference sequence). The junction had 5 bases not matched to a gene; V was cut back by 8 bases and J by 11 bases. DNA of the CDR3: TGTGCCAGCGGGGGACAGGGGTGGGCTTTCTTT. It specifies CASGGQGWAFF.

The chain carries TRBV3-1 (or the pseudogene TRBV3-2) and TRBJ2-7; TRBD1 matches at 7 bases. CDR3 length: 17 amino acids. The V segment lost 0 bases and the J segment 0 bases; nucleotides outside the gene matches: 8. Per the germline V gene, CDR1 is LGHDT and CDR2 is YNNKEL (reference sequence). The CDR3 region has the DNA TGTGCCAGCAGCCAAGATTGGGGACAGCAAGGCTCCTACGAGCAGTACTTC. Protein: CASSQDWGQQGSYEQYF.

The rearrangement joins TRBV3-1 (or the pseudogene TRBV3-2) to TRBJ1-1; 7 nucleotides line up with TRBD1. J was trimmed by 0 bases and V by 5 bases; bases with no gene match: 9. Per the germline V gene, CDR1 is LGHDT and CDR2 is YNNKEL (reference sequence). This CDR3 is built from 16 residues. CDR3 residues: CASSAYRGELNTEAFF. The CDR3 DNA is TGTGCCAGCAGCGCCTACAGGGGAGAGTTGAACACTGAAGCTTTCTTT.

The gene calls are TRBV6-4 and TRBJ2-7; D is ambiguous. The CDR3 is made up of 18 amino acids. CDR1 and CDR2 from the germline V gene are MRHNA and SNTAGT. V was pared by 9 bases and J by 5 bases, with 32 bases between. CDR3 protein: CARAFWPPSAVRVHEQYF. Written as DNA, the CDR3 is TGTGCCAGGGCCTTTTGGCCCCCAAGCGCCGTTCGAGTCCACGAGCAGTACTTC.

This clone was detected only once. CDR3 loop: CAWSVPRVADTQYF. CDR3 nucleotide sequence: TGTGCCTGGAGTGTACCCAGGGTAGCAGATACGCAGTATTTT. The genes are TRBV30 and TRBJ2-3, with TRBD1 as a possible D gene (5 bases). Per germline, CDR1 GTSNPN and CDR2 SVGIG (reference sequence). This CDR3 contains 14 residues. Trimming removed 0 bases from V and 4 bases from J, with 11 bases in between.

This chain links TRBV6-5 with TRBJ2-7; tentatively, D is TRBD1 (5 bases). This CDR3 contains 14 residues. Germline CDR1 MNHEY, CDR2 SVGAGI. Trimming took 6 bases from V and 5 from J, leaving 17 bases between them. The CDR3 DNA is TGTGCCAGCAGCGCCCTTCAGGGTCAGGACGAGCAGTACTTC. Translation gives CASSALQGQDEQYF.

The V and J genes are TRBV6-2 or TRBV6-3 and TRBJ1-3; D is ambiguous. This CDR3 is 15 amino acids long. The germline V gene encodes CDR1 MNHEY and CDR2 SVGEGT. Trimming removed 0 bases at V and 0 bases at J, with 6 bases between. The CDR3 sequence is CASSYSSSSGNTIYF. CDR3 sequence (DNA): TGTGCCAGCAGTTACTCCTCGAGCTCTGGAAACACCATATATTTT.

This sequence joins TRBV6-1 and TRBJ2-7; tentatively, D is TRBD2 (6 bases). CDR1 is MNHNS and CDR2 is SASEGT in the germline V gene. Between the trimmed V and J ends, which lost 1 base and 6 bases, there was a span of 13 bases. The CDR3 is 14 residues long. As DNA, the CDR3 is TGTGCCAGCAGTGAAGGCGGCGGGATTAGCGAGCAGTACTTC. It encodes CASSEGGGISEQYF.

In its sample, this clone was seen once. The chain couples TRBV7-8 to TRBJ1-1; no definite D call. V shed 3 bases and J shed 7 bases, with 21 bases lying between them. The germline CDR1 and CDR2 sequences are SGHVS and FQNEAQ. This CDR3 has 16 residues. For the CDR3, the DNA is TGTGCCAGCAGCTTCAATTTAGTAGGAGCTTTGGGTGAAGCTTTCTTT. It yields the protein CASSFNLVGALGEAFF.

The chain combines TRBV10-3 with TRBJ2-3; tentatively, D is TRBD2 (6 bases). The CDR3 length is 17 residues. The germline CDR1 and CDR2 sequences are ENHRY and SYGVKD. V lost 3 bases and J 6 bases, leaving 22 bases between the germline ends. The CDR3 nucleotides are TGTGCCATCAGTGACGATCCCGGGACTCGCCTGGGGGATACGCAGTATTTT. This encodes CAISDDPGTRLGDTQYF.